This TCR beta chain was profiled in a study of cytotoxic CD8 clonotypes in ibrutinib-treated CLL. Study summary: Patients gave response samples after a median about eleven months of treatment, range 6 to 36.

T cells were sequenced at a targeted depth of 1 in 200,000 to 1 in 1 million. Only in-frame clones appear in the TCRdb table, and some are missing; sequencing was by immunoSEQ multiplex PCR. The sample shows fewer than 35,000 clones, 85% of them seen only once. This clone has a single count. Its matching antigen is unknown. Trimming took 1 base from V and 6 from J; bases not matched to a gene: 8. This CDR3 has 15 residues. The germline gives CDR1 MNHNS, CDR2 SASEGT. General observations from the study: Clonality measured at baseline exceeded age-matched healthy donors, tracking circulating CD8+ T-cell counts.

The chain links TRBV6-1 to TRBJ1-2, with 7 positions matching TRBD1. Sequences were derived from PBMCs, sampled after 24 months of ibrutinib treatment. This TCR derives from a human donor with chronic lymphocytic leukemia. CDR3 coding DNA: TGTGCCAGCAGTGAAGGAGGGGGCGCTTTTGATGGCTACACCTTC. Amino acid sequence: CASSEGGGAFDGYTF.